The entry below gives a single T cell receptor (beta chain) sequence along with its context. Its antigen is not yet known. No clone much larger than this one lies a single base away; base qualities are absent. The sample's time point label, in plain terms: week 35, safety follow-up. Each vaccine dose, consisting of 300 ug of a 20-mer mutant IDH1 peptide in Montanide, was administered subcutaneously with topical imiquimod. Patients were given eight vaccinations, in weeks 1, 3, 5, 7, 11, 15, 19 and 23, which matched visits V03 through V10. The donors had newly diagnosed IDH1-mutant astrocytomas of WHO grade 3 or 4 that showed loss of nuclear ATRX. The samples were drawn from NOA16, a multicentre, single-arm, open-label phase I trial in Germany that tested a mutant IDH1 peptide vaccine in humans for the first time. The DNeasy Blood and Tissue Kit was used to extract genomic DNA from EDTA blood for TCRB sequencing.

This entry belongs to a study of a mutant IDH1 vaccine in newly diagnosed glioma (dated by TCRdb to about 2021). About the study as a whole: In the chemotherapy-containing groups, vaccination started alongside temozolomide cycles, whereas in patients who had radiotherapy alone it started 4-6 weeks after radiotherapy. The approximately 32 treated patients were approximately 62% male and roughly 40% female, with a mean age of approximately 38 years. Prior to enrollment, patients had been given standard therapy consisting of radiotherapy alone, temozolomide alone, or radiochemotherapy with temozolomide, with the combination given to most patients. Visit V12 was the week-35 safety follow-up and visit V13 was the week-47 end of study. Peripheral blood samples were drawn at six visits, namely V03 (baseline), V05, V07, V10, V12 and V13. For exploratory analyses, longitudinal TCRB deep sequencing was carried out in about 26 treated patients wherever samples were available.

The protocol used for the library was the immunoSEQ multiplex PCR assay. Following the manufacturer's protocol, the hsTCRB Kit was used to amplify rearranged TCR beta chain sequences. TCRB libraries were sequenced on an Illumina MiSeq. The authors processed their data as follows. The kit vendor's proprietary platform handled demultiplexing, trimming and gene mapping. Held by TCRdb, this immuneACCESS table contains in-frame sequences only and omits some clones. Under half of the omission traces to an unresolved V gene where checked; the cause of the rest is unknown. D and trimming come from the DNA, and the V and J calls and clone size come from that table. Here the sample has about 45,000 clones; 85% to 95% occur a single time. Of the sample, 2% to 2.5% falls within the top ten clones. Study-wide conclusions, independent of this receptor: Availability determined which PBMC samples were chosen for TCRB deep sequencing. The authors noted that analyses of patient blood samples could not be reproduced because of sample limitations. Pseudoprogression seemed to be unrelated to changes in the top peripheral T cell clonotypes found by TCRB sequencing. Across multiple MHC alleles, vaccine-induced immune responses were seen in around 94% of patients.

Trimming removed 3 bases from V and 12 bases from J, leaving 21 bases between the germline ends. There are 15 amino acids in the CDR3, from cysteine to phenylalanine inclusive. Just CDR3 DNA is preserved here, 45 bases in frame from base 1. For CDR1 and CDR2, the germline V gene (reference sequence) lists LNHNV and YYDKDF. The rearrangement joined TRBV15 to TRBJ2-1; the D gene is tentatively TRBD1 or TRBD2, each matching 6 bases. This sequence was found in a man in his fifties with glioma. Sample: PBMCs, taken from a glioma patient whose treatment included an IDH1 peptide vaccine. The CDR3 loop reads CATSSGGTHLVGQFF. The nucleotide sequence reads as follows: TGTGCCACCAGCAGCGGCGGGACACATCTTGTGGGGCAGTTCTTC.